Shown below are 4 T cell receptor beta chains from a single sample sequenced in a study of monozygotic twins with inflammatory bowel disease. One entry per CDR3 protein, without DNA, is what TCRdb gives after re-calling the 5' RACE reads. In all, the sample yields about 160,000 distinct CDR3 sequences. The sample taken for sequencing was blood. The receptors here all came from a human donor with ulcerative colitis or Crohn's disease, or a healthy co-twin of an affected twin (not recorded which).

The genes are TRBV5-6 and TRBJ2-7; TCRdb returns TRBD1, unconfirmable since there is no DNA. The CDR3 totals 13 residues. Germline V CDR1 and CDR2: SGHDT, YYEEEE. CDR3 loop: CASSALGGYEQYF.

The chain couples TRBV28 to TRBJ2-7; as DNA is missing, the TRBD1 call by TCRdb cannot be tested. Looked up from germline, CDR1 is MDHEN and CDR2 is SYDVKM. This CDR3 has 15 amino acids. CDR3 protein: CASSLSGAVAYDQYF.

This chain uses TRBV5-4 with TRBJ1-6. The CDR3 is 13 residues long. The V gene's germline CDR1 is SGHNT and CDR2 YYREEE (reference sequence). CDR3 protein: CASSLLDSSPLHF.

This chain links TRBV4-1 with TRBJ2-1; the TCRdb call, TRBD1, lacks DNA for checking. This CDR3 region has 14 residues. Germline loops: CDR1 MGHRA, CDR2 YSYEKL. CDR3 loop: CAIMSRGRFHEQFF.